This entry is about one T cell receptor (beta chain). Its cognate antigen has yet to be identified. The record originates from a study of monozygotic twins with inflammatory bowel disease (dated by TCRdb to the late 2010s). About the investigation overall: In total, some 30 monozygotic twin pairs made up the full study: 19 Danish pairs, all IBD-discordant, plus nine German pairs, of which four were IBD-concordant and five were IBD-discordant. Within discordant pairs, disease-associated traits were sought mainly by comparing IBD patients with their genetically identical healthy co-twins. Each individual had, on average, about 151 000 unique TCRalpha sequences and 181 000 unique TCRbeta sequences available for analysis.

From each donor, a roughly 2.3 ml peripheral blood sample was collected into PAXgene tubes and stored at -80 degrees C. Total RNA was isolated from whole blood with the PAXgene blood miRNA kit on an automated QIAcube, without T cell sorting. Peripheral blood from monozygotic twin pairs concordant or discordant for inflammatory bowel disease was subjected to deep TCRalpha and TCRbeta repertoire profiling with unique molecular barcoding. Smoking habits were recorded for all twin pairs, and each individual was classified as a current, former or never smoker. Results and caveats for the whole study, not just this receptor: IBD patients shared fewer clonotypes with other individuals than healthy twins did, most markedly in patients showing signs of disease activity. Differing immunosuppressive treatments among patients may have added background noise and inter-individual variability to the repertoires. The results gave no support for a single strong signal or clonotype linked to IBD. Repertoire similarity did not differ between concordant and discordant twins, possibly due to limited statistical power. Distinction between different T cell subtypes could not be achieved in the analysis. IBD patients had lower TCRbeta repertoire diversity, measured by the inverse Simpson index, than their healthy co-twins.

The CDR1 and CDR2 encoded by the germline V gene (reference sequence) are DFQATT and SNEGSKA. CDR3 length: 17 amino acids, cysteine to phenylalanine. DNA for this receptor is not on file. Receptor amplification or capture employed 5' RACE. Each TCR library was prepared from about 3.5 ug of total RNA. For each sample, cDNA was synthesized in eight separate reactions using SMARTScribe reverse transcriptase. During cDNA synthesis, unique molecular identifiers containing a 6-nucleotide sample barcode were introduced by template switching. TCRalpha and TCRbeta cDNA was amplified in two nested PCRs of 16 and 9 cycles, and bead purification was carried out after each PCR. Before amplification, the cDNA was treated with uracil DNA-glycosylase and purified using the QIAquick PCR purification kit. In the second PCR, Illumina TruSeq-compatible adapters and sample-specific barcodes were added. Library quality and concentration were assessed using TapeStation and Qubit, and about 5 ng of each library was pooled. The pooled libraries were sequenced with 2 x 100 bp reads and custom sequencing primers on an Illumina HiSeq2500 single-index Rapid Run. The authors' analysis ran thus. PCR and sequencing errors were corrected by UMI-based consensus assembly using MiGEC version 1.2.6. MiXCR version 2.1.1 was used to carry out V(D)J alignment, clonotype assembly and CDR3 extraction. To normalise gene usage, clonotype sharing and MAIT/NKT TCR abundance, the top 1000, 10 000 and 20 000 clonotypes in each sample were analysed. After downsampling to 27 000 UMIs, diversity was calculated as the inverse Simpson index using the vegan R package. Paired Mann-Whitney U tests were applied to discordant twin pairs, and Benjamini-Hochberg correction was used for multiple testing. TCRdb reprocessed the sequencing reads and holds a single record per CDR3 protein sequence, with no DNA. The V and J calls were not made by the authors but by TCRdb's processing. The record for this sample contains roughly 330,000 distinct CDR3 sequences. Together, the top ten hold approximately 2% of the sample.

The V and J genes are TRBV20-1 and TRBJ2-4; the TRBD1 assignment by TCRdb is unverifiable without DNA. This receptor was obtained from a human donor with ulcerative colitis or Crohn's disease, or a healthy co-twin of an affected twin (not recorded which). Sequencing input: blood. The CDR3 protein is CSALLGPGRFSKNIQYF.